This T cell receptor (beta chain) was captured by sequencing in a study of blood T cell repertoires in COVID-19. Overall study context: Samples came from the United States, Italy and Spain, spanning acute and convalescent COVID-19. PBMCs, B-cell-depleted T cells, or T cells provided the cDNA or gDNA that made up the material.

TCRdb keeps only in-frame clones here, not all; method: immunoSEQ multiplex PCR. The sample consists of roughly 14,000 clones, approximately 83% of them appearing once. This CDR3 region has 14 residues. The ends were cut back, 5 bases at V and 3 bases at J, with 14 bases in the middle. The J gene is TRBJ2-7, the V gene TRBV23-1, with a possible D match to TRBD2 (5 bases). TRBV23-1 is filed as an ORF, its function uncertain. The sequenced sample consisted of peripheral blood. The sequence was obtained from a woman between 55 and 75 years old with acute or convalescent COVID-19. The CDR3: CASSNLEASYEQYF. The CDR3 coding sequence is TGCGCCAGCAGTAATCTGGAGGCGAGCTACGAGCAGTACTTC.